This TCR beta chain was identified during a study of blood T cell repertoires in COVID-19. Looking at the study overall: The study drew acute and convalescent COVID-19 samples from the United States, Italy and Spain. T cells, B-cell-depleted T cells, or PBMCs provided the cDNA or gDNA that served as material.

This clone was recorded a few times. V shed 6 bases and J shed 0 bases, with 17 bases lying between them. Germline loops: CDR1 SGHAT, CDR2 FQNNGV. CDR3 length equals 16 residues. Under the authors' procedure: Estimation of nucleated cell counts relied on the amplification of reference gene primers. Sequencing used immunoSEQ multiplex PCR; TCRdb keeps in-frame clones, though not all of them. V and J calls and clone size are as listed in that table; D and trimming were resolved from the DNA. This sample carries 25,000 to 30,000 clones, 90% of them seen once, and the ten largest clones take about 8%. The chain has TRBV11-2 and TRBJ1-2; a possible D gene is TRBD1 (6 bases). The clonotype comes from a man between 65 and 85 years old with active or convalescent COVID-19. The sample comprised peripheral blood. CDR3 nucleotides: TGTGCCAGCAGGACGTTTACAGGGCGGACTAACTATGGCTACACCTTC. Translation: CASRTFTGRTNYGYTF.